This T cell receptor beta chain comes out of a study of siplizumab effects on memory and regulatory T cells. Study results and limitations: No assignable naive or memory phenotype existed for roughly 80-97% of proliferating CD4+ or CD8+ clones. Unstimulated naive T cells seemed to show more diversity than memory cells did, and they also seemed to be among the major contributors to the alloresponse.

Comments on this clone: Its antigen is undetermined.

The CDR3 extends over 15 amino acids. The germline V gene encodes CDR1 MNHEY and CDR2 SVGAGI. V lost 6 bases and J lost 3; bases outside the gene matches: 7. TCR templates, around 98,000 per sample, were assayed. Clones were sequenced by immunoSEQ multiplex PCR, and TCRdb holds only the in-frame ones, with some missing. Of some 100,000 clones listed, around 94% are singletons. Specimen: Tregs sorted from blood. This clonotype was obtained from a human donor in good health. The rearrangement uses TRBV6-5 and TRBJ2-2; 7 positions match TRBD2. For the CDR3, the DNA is TGTGCCAGCAGAAGCGGAGGGAGGGACACCGGGGAGCTGTTTTTT. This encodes CASRSGGRDTGELFF.